The following is a T cell receptor beta chain sequence with its context. This record belongs to a study of blood T cell repertoires in COVID-19. Study-level background: The United States, Italy and Spain supplied acute and convalescent COVID-19 samples. T cells, B-cell-depleted T cells, or PBMCs provided the cDNA or gDNA that served as material.

Repertoires were generated with immunoSEQ multiplex PCR, while TCRdb's copy carries only in-frame clones and drops some. The sample includes over 120,000 clones, approximately 84% of them seen just once. CDR3 length: 13 amino acids. Germline CDR1 reads KGHSH; CDR2 reads LQKENI. Trimming removed 5 bases from V and 5 bases from J, with 13 bases in between. The rearrangement links TRBV18 to TRBJ2-7, with D possibly being TRBD1 (5 bases). Sequences were obtained from peripheral blood. The TCR sequence derives from an older woman with acute or convalescent COVID-19. The DNA of the CDR3 is TGTGCCAGCTCATCTAGGCAGGGCGACGAGCAGTACTTC. As protein: CASSSRQGDEQYF.